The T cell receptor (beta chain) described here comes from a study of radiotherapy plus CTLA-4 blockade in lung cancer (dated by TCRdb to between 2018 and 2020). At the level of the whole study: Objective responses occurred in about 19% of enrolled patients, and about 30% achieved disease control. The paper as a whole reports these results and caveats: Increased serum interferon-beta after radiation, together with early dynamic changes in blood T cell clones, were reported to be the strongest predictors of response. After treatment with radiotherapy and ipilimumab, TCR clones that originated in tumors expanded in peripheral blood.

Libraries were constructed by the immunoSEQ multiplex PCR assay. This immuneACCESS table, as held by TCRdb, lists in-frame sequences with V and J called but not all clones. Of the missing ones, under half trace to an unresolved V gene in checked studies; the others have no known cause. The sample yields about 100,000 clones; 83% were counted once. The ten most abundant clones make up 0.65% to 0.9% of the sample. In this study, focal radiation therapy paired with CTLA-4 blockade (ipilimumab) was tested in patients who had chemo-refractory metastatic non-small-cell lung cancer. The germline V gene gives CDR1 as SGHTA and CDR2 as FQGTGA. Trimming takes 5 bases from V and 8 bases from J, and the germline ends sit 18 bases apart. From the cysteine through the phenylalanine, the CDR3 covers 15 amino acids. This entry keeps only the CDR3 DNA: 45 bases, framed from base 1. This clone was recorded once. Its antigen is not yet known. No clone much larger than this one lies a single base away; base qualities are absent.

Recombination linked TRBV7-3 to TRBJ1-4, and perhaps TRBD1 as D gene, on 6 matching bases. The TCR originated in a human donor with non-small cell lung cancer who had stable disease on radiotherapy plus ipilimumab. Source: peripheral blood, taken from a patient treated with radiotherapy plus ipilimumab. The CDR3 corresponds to CASSLLRGSAEKLFF. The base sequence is TGTGCCAGCAGCCTGCTCAGGGGCTCAGCGGAAAAACTGTTTTTT.